These 8 T cell receptor beta chains originate from one sample sequenced in a study of blood T cells in healthy people across ages. PCR was performed a second time for about 7 to 12 cycles using a sample-barcoded 5' primer and a J-beta primer mix. TCRdb used MiXCR to reprocess the 5' RACE reads, holding one entry per CDR3 protein. The sample has 1.5 million to 2 million distinct CDR3 sequences, 28% seen once. Input material: blood. The source is a woman in her 30s in good health.

This sequence joins TRBV10-3 and TRBJ1-6; D is unclear. The CDR3 consists of 13 residues. Germline V CDR1 and CDR2: ENHRY, SYGVKD. Written as DNA, the CDR3 is TGTGCTACATCGGACGCCCAAAATTCACCCCTCCACTTT. This codes for CATSDAQNSPLHF.

J is TRBJ2-5 and V is TRBV5-5, with 11 bases identical to TRBD2. V was pared by 8 bases and J by 5 bases, with 8 bases of the junction left unmatched. Germline V gene data show CDR1 as SGHKS and CDR2 as YYEKEE (reference sequence). The CDR3 has 14 amino acids. The CDR3 loop is CARILTSGIETQYF. The CDR3 bases are TGTGCCAGAATTTTGACTAGCGGGATCGAGACCCAGTACTTC.

This clonotype has at least ten counts. The V call is TRBV4-1, the J call TRBJ2-1; 8 bases line up with TRBD1. Germline lookup yields CDR1 MGHRA and CDR2 YSYEKL. V shed 6 bases and J 6 bases; nucleotides not matched to a gene: 4. The CDR3 length is 13 residues. CDR3 nucleotide sequence: TGCGCCAGCAGTTGGACAGGGAGCAATGAGCAGTTCTTC. Amino acids: CASSWTGSNEQFF.

The chain's CDR3 is CASSQVLAGSKTYNEQFF. CDR3 DNA sequence: TGTGCCAGCAGCCAAGTCCTAGCGGGGAGCAAGACCTACAATGAGCAGTTCTTC. The chain uses TRBV3-1 and TRBJ2-1; TRBD2 aligns across 9 bases. CDR1 LGHDT and CDR2 YNNKEL come from the germline V gene (reference sequence). V lost 1 base and J lost 2; bases outside the gene matches: 9. The CDR3 is 18 amino acids.

This chain links TRBV12-3 or TRBV12-4 with TRBJ2-4, with 8 bases identical to TRBD1. After removal of 7 bases from V and 8 bases from J, the junction contained 10 bases not matched to a gene. The length of the CDR3 is 14 residues. The CDR3 nucleotides are TGTGCCAGCACCCACCGGGACAGGAATGACATTCAGTACTTC. This codes for CASTHRDRNDIQYF.

The chain couples TRBV24-1 to TRBJ2-3, with D perhaps TRBD2 (6 bases). With 3 bases removed from V and 3 bases from J, the gap between germline ends came to 9 bases. Germline CDR1 KGHDR, CDR2 SFDVKD. CDR3 size: 14 residues. The CDR3 loop is CATSDPGETDTQYF. CDR3 coding DNA: TGTGCCACCAGTGATCCGGGGGAGACAGATACGCAGTATTTT.

This clonotype was seen a handful of times. The CDR3 coding sequence is TGCAGTGCTTGGAGGGACCTCCCCACAGATACGCAGTATTTT. Its translation is CSAWRDLPTDTQYF. This chain connects TRBV20-1 to TRBJ2-3; TRBD2 is a possible D gene (6 bases). Trimming left V 5 bases short and J 2 bases short, with 14 bases between. Germline CDR1 and CDR2: DFQATT and SNEGSKA (reference sequence). The CDR3 runs to 14 residues.

V and J are TRBV30 and TRBJ2-7; 7 bases are shared with TRBD1. After removal of 0 bases from V and 5 bases from J, the junction contained 4 bases not matched to a gene. Germline V gene sequence: CDR1 GTSNPN, CDR2 SVGIG (reference sequence). CDR3 length equals 13 residues. CDR3 DNA: TGTGCCTGGAGTGTTTACAGGGGTGACGAGCAGTACTTC. Its translation: CAWSVYRGDEQYF.